The sequence of this T cell receptor (beta chain) was determined in a study of T cell clones after liver transplantation. The study, taken as a whole, reports: Graft donor-reactive T cells may have migrated into the graft rather than being deleted.

This clone was seen at least ten times. The antigen remains unidentified. Data came from immunoSEQ multiplex PCR; TCRdb stores just in-frame clones and leaves some out. The sample carries 85,000 to 110,000 clones, about 88% recorded once. The sequence was obtained from a human patient who received a liver transplant. Some T cells may possibly be graft donor cells. The sequences come from CD4+ T cells from blood, collected approximately 50 months after liver transplant.

The CDR3 sequence is CASSAERVGNTEAFF. CDR3 nucleotides: TGTGCCAGCAGCGCGGAGAGGGTGGGGAACACTGAAGCTTTCTTT. This chain connects TRBV2 to TRBJ1-1; D is uncertain. Germline loops: CDR1 SNHLY, CDR2 FYNNEI. V was cut by 6 bases and J by 1 base, with 15 bases left in between. CDR3 size: 15 residues.